These 23 T cell receptor beta chains share one sample of origin, sequenced in a study of blood T cell repertoires in COVID-19. Profiling relied on immunoSEQ multiplex PCR, and the TCRdb table lists in-frame clones only, not all of them. Among approximately 230,000 clones, approximately 82% were seen once, and the ten largest hold around 16%. Material: PBMCs or T cells enriched from blood (not recorded which). Receptors originate from a man aged 40-55 years who had recovered from COVID-19.

J is TRBJ1-6 and V is TRBV6-2 or TRBV6-3; 7 positions match TRBD1. Germline-derived CDR1 and CDR2 are MNHEY and SVGEGT. V was pared by 6 bases and J by 4 bases, with 6 bases of the junction left unmatched. The CDR3 has 15 amino acids. The CDR3 DNA is TGTGCCAGCAGCACGGGACAGACATATAATTCACCCCTCCACTTT. It specifies CASSTGQTYNSPLHF.

V is TRBV7-6 and J is TRBJ2-1; TRBD2 aligns across 10 bases. There are 18 residues in the CDR3. Germline trimming cut 1 base from V and 6 bases from J; bases unmatched to any gene: 12. In germline, CDR1 is SGHVS, CDR2 FNYEAQ. The CDR3 spells CASSLGLASGGWINEQFF. CDR3 DNA: TGTGCCAGCAGCTTAGGGTTGGCTAGCGGGGGTTGGATCAATGAGCAGTTCTTC.

This clone was recorded a few times. The V gene is TRBV10-3, the J gene TRBJ2-7, with TRBD1 matching 7 bases. Germline V gene lookup returns CDR1 ENHRY and CDR2 SYGVKD. This CDR3 region has 15 residues. V lost 4 bases, J lost 7 bases, and 13 bases stayed unmatched. The chain's CDR3 is CAISALVRGRREQYF. DNA of the CDR3: TGTGCCATCAGTGCGCTTGTTAGGGGGCGAAGAGAGCAGTACTTC.

The rearrangement joins TRBV4-2 to TRBJ2-5; D ambiguous. The CDR3 has 15 residues. Germline CDR1 and CDR2: LGHNA and YNFKEQ. V dropped 0 bases and J dropped 7 bases, with 15 bases sitting between them. The CDR3 bases are TGTGCCAGCAGCCAAGATAATACAGCTATGGGGACCCAGTACTTC. It yields the protein CASSQDNTAMGTQYF.

The rearrangement links TRBV28 to TRBJ2-7; a weak D match, TRBD2 (6 bases). The germline V gene has CDR1 MDHEN and CDR2 SYDVKM. The CDR3 is made up of 14 amino acids. V was pared by 7 bases and J by 0 bases, with 13 bases between. The CDR3, as DNA: TGTGCCAGCACCCCGGGGGACGTCTCCTACGAGCAGTACTTC. As protein: CASTPGDVSYEQYF.

The chain employs TRBV27 and TRBJ2-7; perhaps TRBD1 as D (6 bases). The CDR3 spans 14 residues. The ends were cut back, 5 bases at V and 4 bases at J, with 15 bases in the middle. The germline V gene encodes CDR1 MNHEY and CDR2 SMNVEV (reference sequence). The CDR3 sequence is CASSPQGVLYEQYF. Written as DNA, the CDR3 is TGTGCCAGCAGTCCACAGGGTGTGCTTTACGAGCAGTACTTC.

The chain uses TRBV19 and TRBJ2-5; D might be TRBD2 (5 bases). Germline V gene lookup returns CDR1 LNHDA and CDR2 SQIVND (reference sequence). V lost 6 bases and J 1 base, leaving 9 bases between the germline ends. CDR3 length: 13 amino acids. The CDR3 nucleotides read TGTGCCAGTAGGAGGGCACTCCAAGAGACCCAGTACTTC. Protein product: CASRRALQETQYF.

This clone was recorded a few times. The chain employs TRBV28 and TRBJ1-2; D perhaps matches TRBD1 (6 bases). CDR1 and CDR2 from the germline V gene are MDHEN and SYDVKM. The CDR3 spans 23 residues. Trimming removed 3 bases at V and 6 bases at J, with 41 bases between. The CDR3 nucleotides are TGTGCCAGCAGTTTCCCGGTTGTCATTAGAGATATAAGTGTGGTAGCAGGGGTTGATGGCTACACCTTC. This gives the protein CASSFPVVIRDISVVAGVDGYTF.

This chain uses TRBV5-1 with TRBJ2-3, with TRBD2 identical over 10 bases. The CDR3 totals 16 residues. The junction had 4 bases not matched to a gene; V was cut back by 1 base and J by 2 bases. Looked up from germline, CDR1 is SGHRS and CDR2 is YFSETQ. The CDR3 protein is CASSLLAGASTDTQYF. Written as DNA, the CDR3 is TGCGCCAGCAGCTTGCTAGCGGGGGCTTCCACAGATACGCAGTATTTT.

V and J are TRBV27 and TRBJ2-1; D is perhaps TRBD1 (5 bases). This CDR3 contains 17 residues. The germline V and J ends were trimmed by 3 bases and 4 bases, with 19 bases remaining between them. CDR1 MNHEY and CDR2 SMNVEV come from the germline V gene (reference sequence). CDR3 nucleotide sequence: TGTGCCAGCAGTTTCGGGTTGGGGCAGGTATCATACAATGAGCAGTTCTTC. It codes for CASSFGLGQVSYNEQFF.

The chain combines TRBV11-1 with TRBJ1-1; the D gene is possibly TRBD1 (6 bases). CDR1 is SGHAT and CDR2 is FQDESV in the germline V gene (reference sequence). Trimming shortened V by 6 bases and J by 14 bases, and 25 bases separated the two germline ends. The CDR3 extends over 14 amino acids. The CDR3 DNA follows: TGTGCCAGCAGTTCTAGGACAGAGGGCGATTTGGTATTCTTT. Translating it yields CASSSRTEGDLVFF.

The chain recombines TRBV2 with TRBJ2-1, with D perhaps TRBD2 (5 bases). This CDR3 has 13 residues. V was cut by 4 bases and J by 9 bases, with 13 bases left in between. Per germline, CDR1 SNHLY and CDR2 FYNNEI. This CDR3 reads CASSGTSEGEQFF. The DNA of the CDR3 is TGTGCCAGCAGTGGGACCAGCGAGGGTGAGCAGTTCTTC.

This rearrangement joins TRBV4-2 to TRBJ2-1; 11 bases are a match to TRBD2. This CDR3 has 17 amino acids. The trim removed 3 bases at V and 5 bases at J, leaving 9 bases unmatched. Germline CDR1 LGHNA, CDR2 YNFKEQ. In DNA form, the CDR3 reads TGTGCCAGCAGCCATGGTTCCGGGACTAGCGGAAACAATGAGCAGTTCTTC. It translates to CASSHGSGTSGNNEQFF.

The chain has TRBV24-1 and TRBJ2-5, with D possibly being TRBD1 (5 bases). In germline, CDR1 is KGHDR, CDR2 SFDVKD. The CDR3 consists of 14 residues. Trimming left V 6 bases short and J 5 bases short, with 15 bases between. The CDR3 bases are TGTGCCACCAGTAAGGGCAGGGTCGGGGAGACCCAGTACTTC. It codes for CATSKGRVGETQYF.

This clone showed up just once. The rearrangement joins TRBV6-4 to TRBJ1-5; a possible D gene is TRBD1 (5 bases). The CDR3 consists of 13 residues. V was shortened by 3 bases and J by 4 bases, with 7 bases between the two germline ends. Germline V CDR1 and CDR2: MRHNA, SNTAGT. CDR3 nucleotides: TGTGCCAGCAGTGAAGACAGAAATCAGCCCCAGCATTTT. This translates into CASSEDRNQPQHF.

The chain is built from TRBV2 and TRBJ1-2; D might be TRBD1 (6 bases). From germline, CDR1 is SNHLY and CDR2 FYNNEI. This CDR3 has 15 amino acids. V gave up 6 bases and J gave up 8 bases, with 22 bases separating them. The CDR3 DNA reads TGTGCCAGCAGGACACTACAGGGCGGCGTTGGCGGCTACACCTTC. Translation: CASRTLQGGVGGYTF. Complete variable domain (other parts from reference TRBV2 and TRBJ1-2): EPEVTQTPSHQVTQMGQEVILRCVPISNHLYFYWYRQILGQKVEFLVSFYNNEISEKSEIFDDQFSVERPDGSNFTLKIRSTKLEDSAMYFCASRTLQGGVGGYTFGSGTRLTVV.

V gene TRBV11-2 combines with J gene TRBJ2-1; D is possibly TRBD2 (6 bases). The CDR3 loop spans 13 amino acids. Trimming left V 0 bases short and J 15 bases short, with 15 bases between. Germline CDR1 SGHAT, CDR2 FQNNGV. CDR3 residues: CASSLDVGSNPFF. The CDR3 DNA sequence: TGTGCCAGCAGCTTAGATGTCGGGAGCAATCCGTTCTTC.

The chain carries TRBV27 and TRBJ2-1; D gene unclear. V shed 3 bases and J shed 5 bases, with 8 bases lying between them. CDR1 and CDR2 (germline): MNHEY, SMNVEV (reference sequence). The CDR3 totals 13 residues. CDR3 residues: CASSLTLNNEQFF. As DNA, the CDR3 is TGTGCCAGCAGTTTGACACTTAACAATGAGCAGTTCTTC.

This clone was recorded a few times. The chain carries TRBV6-5 and TRBJ1-5; D gene uncertain. Germline-derived CDR1 and CDR2 are MNHEY and SVGAGI. The germline V and J ends were trimmed by 4 bases and 0 bases, with 10 bases remaining between them. The CDR3 has 15 residues. CDR3 in DNA: TGTGCCAGCAGTTCGGGGTTTTATAGCAATCAGCCCCAGCATTTT. Translation: CASSSGFYSNQPQHF.

The V gene is TRBV20-1, the J gene TRBJ1-6; TRBD1 aligns across 9 bases. In germline, CDR1 is DFQATT, CDR2 SNEGSKA (reference sequence). The trim removed 3 bases at V and 6 bases at J, leaving 12 bases unmatched. This CDR3 region has 17 residues. CDR3 nucleotide sequence: TGCAGTGCTAGTAGGGACAGGGCGAAAGTGGGTAATTCACCCCTCCACTTT. This codes for CSASRDRAKVGNSPLHF.

The J gene is TRBJ2-3, the V gene TRBV28, with D perhaps TRBD1 (6 bases). There are 13 residues in the CDR3. Germline-derived CDR1 and CDR2 are MDHEN and SYDVKM. The germline V and J ends were trimmed by 7 bases and 5 bases, with 13 bases remaining between them. CDR3 sequence reads: CASTVAGVDTQYF. CDR3 sequence (DNA): TGTGCCAGCACTGTCGCAGGGGTAGATACGCAGTATTTT.

This clone was seen only once. The rearrangement uses TRBV5-4 and TRBJ2-5; D gene unclear. The germline V gene has CDR1 SGHNT and CDR2 YYREEE (reference sequence). V lost 2 bases to trimming and J lost 1 base, with 12 bases between them. This CDR3 spans 15 amino acids. CDR3 DNA sequence: TGTGCCAGCAGCTTACCTACCGCGGCCCAAGAGACCCAGTACTTC. This encodes CASSLPTAAQETQYF.

The chain combines TRBV6-2 or TRBV6-3 with TRBJ2-1; a weak D match, TRBD1 (5 bases). This CDR3 is 13 amino acids long. Deletions cut 5 bases from V and 12 bases from J, with 17 bases between. The germline CDR1 and CDR2 sequences are MNHEY and SVGEGT. The CDR3 loop is CASSLESGTGQFF. CDR3 sequence (DNA): TGTGCCAGCAGTCTAGAATCCGGTACAGGGCAGTTCTTC.